The rows below give T cell receptor beta chains drawn from one sample of a study of T cell repertoires in cytomegalovirus infection. TCRdb independently ran MiXCR on the reads; one entry per CDR3 protein. The sample consists of hundreds of thousands of distinct CDR3 sequences, 35% to 40% of them appearing once. The sample comprised PBMCs. These receptors were collected from a human donor in good health (CMV status not recorded). Some clones in this sample may be carry-over from other donors' samples. The conserved cysteine and the conserved F or W are not part of the CDR3 here.

cdr3_length	v_call	j_call	cdr3_aa
10	TRBV12-3/TRBV12-4	TRBJ1-2	ASSLKGYCYT
13	TRBV7-2	TRBJ1-2	ASRQLGRANYGYT
16	TRBV7-8	TRBJ2-3	ASSLDREEPSSTDTQY
13	TRBV6-5	TRBJ2-5	ASSYAGTQQETQY
9	TRBV7-3	TRBJ1-4	ASSFWEKLF
11	TRBV28	TRBJ2-7	ASSLILKYEQY
12	TRBV7-6	TRBJ1-2	ASSLAGQGAGYT
10	TRBV19	TRBJ2-5	ASRDQKETQY
13	TRBV28	TRBJ1-1	ASSPNRVLNTEAF
15	TRBV28	TRBJ2-5	ASSIFSGQGTQETQY
13	TRBV12-3/TRBV12-4	TRBJ1-1	ASSPTDRWNTEAF
13	TRBV11-2	TRBJ2-5	ASSPISGIQETQY
16	TRBV6-1	TRBJ2-3	ASRRRLIQERNKDTQY
10	TRBV5-1	TRBJ2-1	ASSLIGGSQF
13	TRBV7-8	TRBJ1-5	ASSLKSGTNQPQH
14	TRBV28	TRBJ2-7	ASSWEAGYSSYEQY
14	TRBV27	TRBJ1-2	ASSLGGQGLPAGYT
14	TRBV12-3/TRBV12-4	TRBJ1-4	ASSLFSPGPYEKLF